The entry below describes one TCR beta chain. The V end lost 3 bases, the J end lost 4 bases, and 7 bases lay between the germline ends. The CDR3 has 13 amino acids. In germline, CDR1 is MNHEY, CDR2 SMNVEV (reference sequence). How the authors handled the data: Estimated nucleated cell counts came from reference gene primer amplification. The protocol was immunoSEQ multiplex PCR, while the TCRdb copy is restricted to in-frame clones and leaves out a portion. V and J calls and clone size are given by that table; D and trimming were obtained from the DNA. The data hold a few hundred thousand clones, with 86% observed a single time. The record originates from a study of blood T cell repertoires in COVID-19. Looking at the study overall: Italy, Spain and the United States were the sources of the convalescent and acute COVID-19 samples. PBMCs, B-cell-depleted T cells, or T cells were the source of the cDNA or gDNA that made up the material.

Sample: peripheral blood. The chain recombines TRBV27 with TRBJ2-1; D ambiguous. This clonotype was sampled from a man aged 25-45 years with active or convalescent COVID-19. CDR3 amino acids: CASSFVRYNEQFF. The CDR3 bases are TGTGCCAGCAGTTTTGTCAGATACAATGAGCAGTTCTTC.